These 17 T cell receptor beta chains originate from one sample sequenced in a study of blood T cell repertoires in COVID-19. The assay was immunoSEQ multiplex PCR, and TCRdb's table has in-frame clones only and misses some. The table has 200,000 to 250,000 clones, roughly 90% seen once. Sample: PBMCs or T cells enriched from blood (not recorded which). Receptors were obtained from a woman in her thirties with acute COVID-19.

The genes are TRBV19 and TRBJ1-1; unclear D gene. CDR3 size: 14 residues. V was pared by 0 bases and J by 3 bases, with 8 bases between. Per the germline V gene, CDR1 is LNHDA and CDR2 is SQIVND (reference sequence). The CDR3 DNA follows: TGTGCCAGTAGTATAGACGGCGGGGACACTGAAGCTTTCTTT. Translated: CASSIDGGDTEAFF.

The gene calls are TRBV9 and TRBJ1-3; maybe TRBD1 (6 bases). Looked up from germline, CDR1 is SGDLS and CDR2 is YYNGEE. Trimming shortened V by 0 bases and J by 3 bases, and 16 bases separated the two germline ends. The CDR3 contains 17 residues. The CDR3 is CASSVGPRGTHGNTIYF. CDR3 bases: TGTGCCAGCAGCGTAGGGCCCAGGGGAACGCATGGAAACACCATATATTTT.

V is TRBV3-1 (or the pseudogene TRBV3-2) and J is TRBJ1-2; 8 positions match TRBD1. The CDR3 runs to 13 residues. The germline V gene encodes CDR1 LGHDT and CDR2 YNNKEL (reference sequence). V lost 1 base and J lost 11; bases outside the gene matches: 6. In nucleotides, the CDR3 is TGTGCCAGCAGCCAAGCCAGACAGGGGTCGTACACCTTC. It is translated as CASSQARQGSYTF.

The DNA of the CDR3 is TGTGCCAGCGCGCAGGGGACTAATGAAAAACTGTTTTTT. It is translated as CASAQGTNEKLFF. This sequence joins TRBV18 and TRBJ1-4; D is possibly TRBD1 (6 bases). This CDR3 has 13 amino acids. Germline V CDR1 and CDR2: KGHSH, LQKENI. Trimming stripped 8 bases from V and 2 bases from J, with 9 bases between.

This clone has only one observation. V gene TRBV19 combines with J gene TRBJ1-4, with D tentatively TRBD1 (6 bases). The germline V and J ends were trimmed by 5 bases and 8 bases, with 18 bases remaining between them. From germline, CDR1 is LNHDA and CDR2 SQIVND (reference sequence). The CDR3 has 15 amino acids. The CDR3 protein is CASSGWTAVREKLFF. In DNA, the CDR3 is TGTGCCAGTAGTGGATGGACAGCAGTTCGGGAAAAACTGTTTTTT.

The V call is TRBV28, the J call TRBJ1-6; D gene ambiguous. The V end was cut by 3 bases, the J end by 10 bases, with 19 bases between. The CDR3 extends over 16 amino acids. CDR1 and CDR2 from the germline V gene are MDHEN and SYDVKM. CDR3 residues: CASSLGTISIRSPLHF. DNA for the CDR3: TGTGCCAGCAGTTTGGGCACAATCTCAATCAGGTCACCCCTCCACTTT.

J is TRBJ2-3 and V is TRBV5-6; D unresolved. CDR3 length equals 13 residues. Per germline, CDR1 SGHDT and CDR2 YYEEEE. Between the trimmed V and J ends, which lost 4 bases and 1 base, there was a span of 7 bases. CDR3 nucleotides: TGTGCCAGCAGCACCACGGGCACAGATACGCAGTATTTT. Protein: CASSTTGTDTQYF.

The genes are TRBV28 and TRBJ2-1, with unresolved D. This CDR3 is built from 13 residues. The V end was cut by 5 bases, the J end by 5 bases, with 10 bases between. Germline V gene lookup returns CDR1 MDHEN and CDR2 SYDVKM. This CDR3 reads CASSPVWHNEQFF. DNA for the CDR3: TGTGCCAGCAGTCCAGTCTGGCACAATGAGCAGTTCTTC.

This clone has a single count. The chain employs TRBV28 and TRBJ2-5; tentatively, D is TRBD2 (6 bases). This CDR3 region has 17 residues. Trimming pared 4 bases from V and 1 base from J, leaving 19 bases between. Per germline, CDR1 MDHEN and CDR2 SYDVKM. The CDR3 loop is CASSSLRAGKAQETQYF. Written as DNA, the CDR3 is TGTGCCAGCAGTTCCCTACGGGCGGGGAAAGCCCAAGAGACCCAGTACTTC.

The chain uses TRBV5-6 and TRBJ1-2; a weak D match, TRBD1 (5 bases). With 3 bases removed from V and 4 bases from J, the gap between germline ends came to 19 bases. The CDR3 loop spans 16 amino acids. Germline V lookup: CDR1 SGHDT, CDR2 YYEEEE. CDR3 in amino acids: CASSSGLPEITYGYTF. CDR3 DNA: TGTGCCAGCAGCTCAGGGCTTCCAGAGATTACCTATGGCTACACCTTC.

The chain joins TRBV6-5 to TRBJ2-5, with D maybe TRBD2 (7 bases). The CDR3 is 16 amino acids. Trimming pared 0 bases from V and 1 base from J, leaving 12 bases between. Per the germline V gene, CDR1 is MNHEY and CDR2 is SVGAGI. The CDR3 region is CASSYSTRGGQETQYF. CDR3 nucleotides: TGTGCCAGCAGTTACTCGACAAGGGGGGGCCAAGAGACCCAGTACTTC.

This clone was found once. The CDR3 reads CASSLGPGEKLFF. The CDR3 nucleotides read TGCGCCAGCAGCTTGGGGCCCGGGGAAAAACTGTTTTTT. The rearrangement uses TRBV5-1 and TRBJ1-4; D unclear. This CDR3 is 13 amino acids long. CDR1 and CDR2 (germline): SGHRS, YFSETQ. Trimming removed 0 bases from V and 8 bases from J, with 8 bases in between.

V is TRBV7-8 and J is TRBJ1-5; D is perhaps TRBD1 (5 bases). This CDR3 has 13 amino acids. CDR1 and CDR2 from the germline V gene are SGHVS and FQNEAQ. V was shortened by 3 bases and J by 5 bases, with 8 bases between the two germline ends. DNA for the CDR3: TGTGCCAGCAGCTTCCTCAGGGATCAGCCCCAGCATTTT. It yields the protein CASSFLRDQPQHF.

V gene TRBV28 combines with J gene TRBJ2-5, with D perhaps matching TRBD1 (6 bases). Trimming cost V 4 bases and J 1 base, with 7 bases left between them. Looked up from germline, CDR1 is MDHEN and CDR2 is SYDVKM. The CDR3 has 13 amino acids. CDR3 sequence reads: CASSSTGQETQYF. The CDR3 region has the DNA TGTGCCAGCAGTTCGACAGGCCAAGAGACCCAGTACTTC.

This clone was detected once. The chain joins TRBV9 to TRBJ2-3, with D unclear. CDR1 and CDR2 (germline): SGDLS, YYNGEE. V lost 2 bases and J lost 10, with 14 bases in between. The CDR3 consists of 13 residues. CDR3 protein: CASSVDSVGAQYF. Here the CDR3 DNA reads TGTGCCAGCAGCGTCGACTCCGTAGGAGCGCAGTATTTT.

The chain recombines TRBV9 with TRBJ2-1; a possible D gene is TRBD2 (6 bases). Germline loops: CDR1 SGDLS, CDR2 YYNGEE. This CDR3 contains 12 residues. V lost 0 bases, J lost 10 bases, and 8 bases lay in between. The CDR3, as DNA: TGTGCCAGCAGCGTAGTGGAGGGAGAGCAGTTCTTC. Residues: CASSVVEGEQFF.

The J gene is TRBJ2-1, the V gene TRBV4-3; 10 bases agree with TRBD2. The V segment lost 1 base and the J segment 0 bases; nucleotides outside the gene matches: 6. From germline, CDR1 is LGHNA and CDR2 YSLEER. The CDR3 contains 18 residues. The CDR3: CASSQGLAGVGSYNEQFF. The CDR3 nucleotides read TGCGCCAGCAGCCAAGGGCTAGCGGGAGTTGGCTCCTACAATGAGCAGTTCTTC.